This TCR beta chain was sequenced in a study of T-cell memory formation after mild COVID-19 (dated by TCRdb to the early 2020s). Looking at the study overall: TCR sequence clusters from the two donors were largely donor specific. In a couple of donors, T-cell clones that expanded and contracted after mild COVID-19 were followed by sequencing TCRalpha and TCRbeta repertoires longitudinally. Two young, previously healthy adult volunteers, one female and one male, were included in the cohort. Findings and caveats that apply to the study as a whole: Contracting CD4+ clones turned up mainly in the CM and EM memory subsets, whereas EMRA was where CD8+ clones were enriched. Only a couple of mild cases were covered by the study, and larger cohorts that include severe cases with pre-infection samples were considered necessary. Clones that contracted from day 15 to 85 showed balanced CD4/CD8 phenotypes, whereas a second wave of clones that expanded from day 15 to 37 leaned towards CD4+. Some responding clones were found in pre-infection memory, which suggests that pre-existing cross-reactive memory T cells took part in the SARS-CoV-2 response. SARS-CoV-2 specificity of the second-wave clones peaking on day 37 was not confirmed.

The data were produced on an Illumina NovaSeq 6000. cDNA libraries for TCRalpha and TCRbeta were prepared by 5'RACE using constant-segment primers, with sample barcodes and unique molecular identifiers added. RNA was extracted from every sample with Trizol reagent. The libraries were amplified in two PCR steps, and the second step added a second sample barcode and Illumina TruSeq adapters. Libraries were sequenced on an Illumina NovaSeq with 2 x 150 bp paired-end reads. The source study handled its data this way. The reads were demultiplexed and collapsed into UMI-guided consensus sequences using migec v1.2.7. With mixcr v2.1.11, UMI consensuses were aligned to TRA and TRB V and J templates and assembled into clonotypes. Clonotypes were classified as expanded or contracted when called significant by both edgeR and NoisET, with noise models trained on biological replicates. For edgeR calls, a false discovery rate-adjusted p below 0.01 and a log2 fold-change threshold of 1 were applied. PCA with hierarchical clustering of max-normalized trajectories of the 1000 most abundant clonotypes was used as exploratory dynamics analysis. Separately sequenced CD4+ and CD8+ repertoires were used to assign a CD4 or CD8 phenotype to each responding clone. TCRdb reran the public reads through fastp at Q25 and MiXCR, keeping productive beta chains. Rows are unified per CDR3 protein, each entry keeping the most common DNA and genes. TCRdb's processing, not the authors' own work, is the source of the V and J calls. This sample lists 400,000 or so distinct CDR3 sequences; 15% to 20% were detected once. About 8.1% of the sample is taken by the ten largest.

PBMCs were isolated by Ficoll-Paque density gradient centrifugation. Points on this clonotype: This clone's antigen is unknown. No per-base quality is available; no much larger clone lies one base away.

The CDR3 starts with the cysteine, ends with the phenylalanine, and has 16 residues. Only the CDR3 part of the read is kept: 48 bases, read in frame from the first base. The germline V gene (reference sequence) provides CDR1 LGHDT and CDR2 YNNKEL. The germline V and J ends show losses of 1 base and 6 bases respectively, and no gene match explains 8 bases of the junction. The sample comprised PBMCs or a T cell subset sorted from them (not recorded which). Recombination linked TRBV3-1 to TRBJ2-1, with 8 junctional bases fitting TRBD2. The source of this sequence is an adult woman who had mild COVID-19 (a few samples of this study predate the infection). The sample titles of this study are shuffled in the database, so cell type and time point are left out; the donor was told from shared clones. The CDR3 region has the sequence CASSQGPGGPFNEQFF. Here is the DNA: TGTGCCAGCAGCCAAGGTCCGGGGGGGCCTTTCAATGAGCAGTTCTTC.